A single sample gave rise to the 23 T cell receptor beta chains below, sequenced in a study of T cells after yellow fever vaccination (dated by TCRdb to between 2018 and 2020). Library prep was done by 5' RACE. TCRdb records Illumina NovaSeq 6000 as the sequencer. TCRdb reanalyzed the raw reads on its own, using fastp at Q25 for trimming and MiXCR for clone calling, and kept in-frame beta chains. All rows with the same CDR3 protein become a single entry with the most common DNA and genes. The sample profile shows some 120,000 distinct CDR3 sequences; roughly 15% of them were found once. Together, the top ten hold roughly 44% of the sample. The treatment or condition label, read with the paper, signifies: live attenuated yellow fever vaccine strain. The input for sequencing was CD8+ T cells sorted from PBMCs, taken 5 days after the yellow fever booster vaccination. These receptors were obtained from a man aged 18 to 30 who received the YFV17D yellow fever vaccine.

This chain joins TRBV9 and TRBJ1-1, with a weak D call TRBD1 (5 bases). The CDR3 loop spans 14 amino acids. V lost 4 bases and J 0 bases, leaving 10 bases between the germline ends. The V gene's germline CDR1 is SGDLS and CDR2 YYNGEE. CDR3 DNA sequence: TGTGCCAGCAGCACCCAGGGAATGAACACTGAAGCTTTCTTT. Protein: CASSTQGMNTEAFF.

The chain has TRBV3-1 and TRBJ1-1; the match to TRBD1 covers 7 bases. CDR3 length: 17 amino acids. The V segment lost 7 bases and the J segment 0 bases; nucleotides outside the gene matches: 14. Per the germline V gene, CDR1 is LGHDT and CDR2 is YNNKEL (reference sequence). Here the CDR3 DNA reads TGTGCCAGCACCAGAACGAGGATGGGACAGATGAACACTGAAGCTTTCTTT. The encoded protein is CASTRTRMGQMNTEAFF.

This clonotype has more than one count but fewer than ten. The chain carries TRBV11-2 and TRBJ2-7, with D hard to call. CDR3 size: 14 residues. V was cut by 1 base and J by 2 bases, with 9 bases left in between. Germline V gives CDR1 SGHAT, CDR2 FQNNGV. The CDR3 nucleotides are TGTGCCAGCAGCTTAGGTGGTTATACCTACGAGCAGTACGTC. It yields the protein CASSLGGYTYEQYV.

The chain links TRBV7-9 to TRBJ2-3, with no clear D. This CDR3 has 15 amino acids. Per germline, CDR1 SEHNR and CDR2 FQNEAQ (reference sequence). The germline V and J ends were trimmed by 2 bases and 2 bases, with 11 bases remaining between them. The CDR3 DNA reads TGTGCCAGCAGCTTAAGGGTGGAGACCACAGATACGCAGTATTTT. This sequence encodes CASSLRVETTDTQYF.

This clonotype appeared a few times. CDR3 sequence: CASSRAGLGNEQFF. CDR3 DNA: TGTGCCAGCAGTAGGGCAGGGCTAGGGAATGAGCAGTTCTTC. The J gene is TRBJ2-1, the V gene TRBV2, with D tentatively TRBD1 (5 bases). The germline V gene has CDR1 SNHLY and CDR2 FYNNEI. V lost 5 bases and J 7 bases, leaving 15 bases between the germline ends. The CDR3 extends over 14 amino acids.

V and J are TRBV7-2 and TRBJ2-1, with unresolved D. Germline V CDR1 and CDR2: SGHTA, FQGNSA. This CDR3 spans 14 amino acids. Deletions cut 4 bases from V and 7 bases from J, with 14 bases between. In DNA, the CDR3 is TGTGCCAGCAGCTCACCCGCAGCGAGGAATGAGCAGTTCTTC. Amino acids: CASSSPAARNEQFF.

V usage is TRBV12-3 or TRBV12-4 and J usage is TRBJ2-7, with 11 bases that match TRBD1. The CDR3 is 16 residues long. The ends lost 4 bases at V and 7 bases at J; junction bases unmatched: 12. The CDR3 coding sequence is TGTGCCAGCAGTTCTTTAACCGGACAGGGGGCTCTGGAGCAGTACTTC. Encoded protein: CASSSLTGQGALEQYF.

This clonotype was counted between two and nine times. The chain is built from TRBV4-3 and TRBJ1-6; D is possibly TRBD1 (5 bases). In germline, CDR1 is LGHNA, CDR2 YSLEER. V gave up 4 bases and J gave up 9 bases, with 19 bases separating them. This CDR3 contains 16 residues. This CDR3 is CASSPDRDSGGSPLHF. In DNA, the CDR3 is TGCGCCAGCAGCCCGGACCGCGACAGTGGCGGTTCACCCCTCCACTTT.

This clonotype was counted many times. The CDR3 nucleotides are TGCGCCAGCAGCCAAGACGGGGCAGGACTAGAGTTTCCCTACGAGCAGTACTTC. Amino acids: CASSQDGAGLEFPYEQYF. The V gene is TRBV4-3, the J gene TRBJ2-7, with 7 bases lining up with TRBD2. Germline V gene sequence: CDR1 LGHNA, CDR2 YSLEER. V lost 0 bases to trimming and J lost 2 bases; unmatched junction nucleotides: 13. This CDR3 spans 18 amino acids.

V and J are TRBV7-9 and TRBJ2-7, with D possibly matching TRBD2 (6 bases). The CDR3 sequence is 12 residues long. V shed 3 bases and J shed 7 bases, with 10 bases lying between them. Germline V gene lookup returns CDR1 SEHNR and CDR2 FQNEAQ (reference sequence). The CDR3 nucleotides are TGTGCCAGCAGCTTCGGGAGCTGGGAGCAGTACTTC. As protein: CASSFGSWEQYF. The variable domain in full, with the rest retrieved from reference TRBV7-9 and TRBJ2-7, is DTGVSQNPRHKITKRGQNVTFRCDPISEHNRLYWYRQTLGQGPEFLTYFQNEAQLEKSRLLSDRFSAERPKGSFSTLEIQRTEQGDSAMYLCASSFGSWEQYFGPGTRLTVT.

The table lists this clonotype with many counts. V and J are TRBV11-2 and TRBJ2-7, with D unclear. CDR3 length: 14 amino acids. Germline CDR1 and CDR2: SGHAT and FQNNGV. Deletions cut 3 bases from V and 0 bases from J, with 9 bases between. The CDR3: CASSFPVSSYEQYF. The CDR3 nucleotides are TGTGCCAGCAGCTTCCCGGTGAGCTCCTACGAGCAGTACTTC.

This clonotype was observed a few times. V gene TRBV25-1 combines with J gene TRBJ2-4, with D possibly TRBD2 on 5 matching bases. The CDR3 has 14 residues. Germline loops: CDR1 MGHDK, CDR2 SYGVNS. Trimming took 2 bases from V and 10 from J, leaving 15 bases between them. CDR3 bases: TGTGCCAGCAGTGAACATGGTAGATCGGGGATTCAGTACTTC. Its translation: CASSEHGRSGIQYF.

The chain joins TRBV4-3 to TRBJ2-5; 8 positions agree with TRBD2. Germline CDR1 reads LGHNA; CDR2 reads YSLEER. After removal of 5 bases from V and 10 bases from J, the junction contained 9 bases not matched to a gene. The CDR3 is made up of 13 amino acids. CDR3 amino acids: CASSGTRGRDQYF. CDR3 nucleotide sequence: TGCGCCAGCAGCGGGACTAGAGGACGCGACCAGTACTTC.

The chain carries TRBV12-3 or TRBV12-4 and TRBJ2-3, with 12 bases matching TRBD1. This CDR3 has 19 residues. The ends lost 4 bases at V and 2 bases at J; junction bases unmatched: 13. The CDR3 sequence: CASSSPSGTGGRNTDTQYF. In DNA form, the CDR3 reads TGTGCCAGCAGTTCCCCGTCCGGGACAGGGGGCCGAAACACAGATACGCAGTATTTT.

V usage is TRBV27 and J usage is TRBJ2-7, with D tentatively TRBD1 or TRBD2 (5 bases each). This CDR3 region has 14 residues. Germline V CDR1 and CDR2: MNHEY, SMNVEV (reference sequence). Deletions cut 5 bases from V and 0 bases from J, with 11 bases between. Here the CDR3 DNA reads TGTGCCAGCAGTATCCGGGACGGCTCCTACGAGCAGTACGTC. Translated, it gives CASSIRDGSYEQYV.

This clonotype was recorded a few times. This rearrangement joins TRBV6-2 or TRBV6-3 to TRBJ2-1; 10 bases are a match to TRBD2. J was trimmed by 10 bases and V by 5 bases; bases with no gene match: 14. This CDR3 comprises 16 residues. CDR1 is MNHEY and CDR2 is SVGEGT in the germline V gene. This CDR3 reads CASSNQGSGGAWEQFF. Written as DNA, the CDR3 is TGTGCCAGCAGTAACCAAGGAAGCGGGGGGGCGTGGGAGCAGTTCTTC.

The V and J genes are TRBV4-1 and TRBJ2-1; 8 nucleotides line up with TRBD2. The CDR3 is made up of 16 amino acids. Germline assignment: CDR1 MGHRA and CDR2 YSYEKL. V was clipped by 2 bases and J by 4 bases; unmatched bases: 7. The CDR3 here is CASSQTTSDPYNEQFF. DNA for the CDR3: TGCGCCAGCAGCCAAACGACTAGCGACCCTTACAATGAGCAGTTCTTC.

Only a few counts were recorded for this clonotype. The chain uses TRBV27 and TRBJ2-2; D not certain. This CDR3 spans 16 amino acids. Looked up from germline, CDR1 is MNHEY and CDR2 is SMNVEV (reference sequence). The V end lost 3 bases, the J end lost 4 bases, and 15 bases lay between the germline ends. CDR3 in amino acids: CASSFSDTGSTGELFF. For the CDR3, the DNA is TGTGCCAGCAGTTTTTCTGACACCGGTAGCACCGGGGAGCTGTTTTTT.

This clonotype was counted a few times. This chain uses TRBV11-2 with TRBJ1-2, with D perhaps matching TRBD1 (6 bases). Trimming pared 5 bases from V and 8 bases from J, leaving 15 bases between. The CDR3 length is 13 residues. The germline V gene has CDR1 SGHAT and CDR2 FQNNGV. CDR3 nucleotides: TGTGCCAGCAGCGGGGGGGCCGGAGGAGGCTACACCTTC. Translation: CASSGGAGGGYTF.

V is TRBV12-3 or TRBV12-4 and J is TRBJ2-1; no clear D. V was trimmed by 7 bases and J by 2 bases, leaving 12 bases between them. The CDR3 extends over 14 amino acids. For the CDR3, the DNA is TGTGCCAGCACCTCGGTTAGTCCCTACAATGAGCAGTTCTTC. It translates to CASTSVSPYNEQFF.

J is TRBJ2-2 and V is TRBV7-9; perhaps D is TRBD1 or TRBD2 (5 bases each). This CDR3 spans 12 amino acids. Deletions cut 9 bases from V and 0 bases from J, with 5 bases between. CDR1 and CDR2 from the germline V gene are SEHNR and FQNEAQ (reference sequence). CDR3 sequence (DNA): TGTGCCAGGGGGGCGAACACCGGGGAGCTGTTTTTT. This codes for CARGANTGELFF.

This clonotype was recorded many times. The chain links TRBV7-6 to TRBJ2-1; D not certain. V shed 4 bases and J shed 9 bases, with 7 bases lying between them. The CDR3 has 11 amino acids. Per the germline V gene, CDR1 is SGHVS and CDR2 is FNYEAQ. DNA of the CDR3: TGTGCCAGCAGCTCTGACGGTGAGCAGTTCTTC. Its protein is CASSSDGEQFF.

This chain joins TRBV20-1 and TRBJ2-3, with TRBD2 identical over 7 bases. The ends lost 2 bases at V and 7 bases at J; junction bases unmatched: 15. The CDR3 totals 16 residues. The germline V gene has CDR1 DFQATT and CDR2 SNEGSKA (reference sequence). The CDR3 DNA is TGCAGTGCTAGATTACGGACTAGTCTTTCCCCAAATACGCAGTATTTT. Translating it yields CSARLRTSLSPNTQYF.